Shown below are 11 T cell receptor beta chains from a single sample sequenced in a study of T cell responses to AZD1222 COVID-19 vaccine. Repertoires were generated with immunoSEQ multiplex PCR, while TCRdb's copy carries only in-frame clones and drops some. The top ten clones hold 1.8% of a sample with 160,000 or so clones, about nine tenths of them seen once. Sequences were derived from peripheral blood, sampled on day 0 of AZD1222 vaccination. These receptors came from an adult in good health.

In nucleotides, the CDR3 is TGTGCCAGCAGCTTAGACAGGGGGCAGCGCGAGCAGTACTTC. Its protein is CASSLDRGQREQYF. The chain carries TRBV7-2 and TRBJ2-7, with 9 bases identical to TRBD1. Germline CDR1 SGHTA, CDR2 FQGNSA. The V segment lost 1 base and the J segment 6 bases; nucleotides outside the gene matches: 4. The CDR3 totals 14 residues.

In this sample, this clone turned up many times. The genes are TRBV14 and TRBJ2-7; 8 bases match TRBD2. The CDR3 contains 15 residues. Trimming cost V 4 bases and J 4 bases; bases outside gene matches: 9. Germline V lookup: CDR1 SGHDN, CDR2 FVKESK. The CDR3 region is CASSPGLAAAYEQYF. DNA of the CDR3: TGTGCCAGCAGCCCCGGACTAGCAGCGGCGTACGAGCAGTACTTC.

Here the CDR3 DNA reads TGTGCCAGCAGCGGTTCCTGGGCTAGCGGGGGCAACACAGATACGCAGTATTTT. Translating it yields CASSGSWASGGNTDTQYF. This sequence joins TRBV9 and TRBJ2-3; TRBD2 agrees at 10 bases. The V gene's germline CDR1 is SGDLS and CDR2 YYNGEE. This CDR3 has 18 amino acids. With V trimmed by 3 bases and J by 2 bases, 12 bases remained unmatched.

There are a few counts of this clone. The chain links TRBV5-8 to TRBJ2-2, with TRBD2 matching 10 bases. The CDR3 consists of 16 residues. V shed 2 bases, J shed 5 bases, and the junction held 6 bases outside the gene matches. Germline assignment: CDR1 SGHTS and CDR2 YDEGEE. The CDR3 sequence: CASSFSSGRGTGELFF. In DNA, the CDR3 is TGTGCCAGCAGCTTCTCCAGCGGGAGGGGTACCGGGGAGCTGTTTTTT.

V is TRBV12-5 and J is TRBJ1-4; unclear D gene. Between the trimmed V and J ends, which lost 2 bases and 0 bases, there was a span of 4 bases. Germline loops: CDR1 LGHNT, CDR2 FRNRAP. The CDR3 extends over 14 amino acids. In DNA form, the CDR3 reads TGTGCTAGTGGTTTGACAGCAACTAATGAAAAACTGTTTTTT. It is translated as CASGLTATNEKLFF.

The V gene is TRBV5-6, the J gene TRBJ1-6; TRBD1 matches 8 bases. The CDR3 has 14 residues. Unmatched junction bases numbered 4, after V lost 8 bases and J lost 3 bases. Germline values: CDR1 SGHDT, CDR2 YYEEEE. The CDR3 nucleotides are TGTGCCAGTTCCGGGACAGGCTATAATTCACCCCTCCACTTT. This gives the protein CASSGTGYNSPLHF.

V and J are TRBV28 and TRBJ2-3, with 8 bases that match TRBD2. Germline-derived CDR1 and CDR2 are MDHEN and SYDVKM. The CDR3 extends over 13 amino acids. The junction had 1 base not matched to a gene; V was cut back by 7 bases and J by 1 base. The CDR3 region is CASTTSGTDTQYF. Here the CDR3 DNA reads TGTGCCAGCACGACTAGCGGCACAGATACGCAGTATTTT.

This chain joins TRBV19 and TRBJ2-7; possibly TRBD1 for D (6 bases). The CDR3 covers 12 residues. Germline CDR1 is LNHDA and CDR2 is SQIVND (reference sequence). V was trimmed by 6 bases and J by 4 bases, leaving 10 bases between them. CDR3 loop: CASSTGSYEQYF. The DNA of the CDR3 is TGTGCCAGTAGCACAGGGTCTTACGAGCAGTACTTC.

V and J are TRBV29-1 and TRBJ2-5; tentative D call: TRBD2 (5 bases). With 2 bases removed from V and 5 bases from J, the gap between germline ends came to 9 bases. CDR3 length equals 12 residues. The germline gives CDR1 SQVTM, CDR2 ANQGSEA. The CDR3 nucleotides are TGCAGCGTTGAAAATCCGGGGGAGACCCAGTACTTC. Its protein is CSVENPGETQYF.

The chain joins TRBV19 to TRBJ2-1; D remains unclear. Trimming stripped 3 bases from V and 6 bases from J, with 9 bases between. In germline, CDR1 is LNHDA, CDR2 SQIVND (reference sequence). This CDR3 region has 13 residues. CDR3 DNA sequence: TGTGCCAGTAGTATTCCATTGGGCAATGAGCAGTTCTTC. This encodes CASSIPLGNEQFF.

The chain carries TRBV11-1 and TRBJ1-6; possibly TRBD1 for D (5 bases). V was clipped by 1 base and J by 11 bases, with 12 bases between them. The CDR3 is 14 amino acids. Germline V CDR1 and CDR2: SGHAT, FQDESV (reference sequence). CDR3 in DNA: TGTGCCAGCAGCTTAGGTGGCTGGGGGACACCCCTCCACTTT. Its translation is CASSLGGWGTPLHF. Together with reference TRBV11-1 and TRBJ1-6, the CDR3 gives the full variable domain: EAEVAQSPRYKITEKSQAVAFWCDPISGHATLYWYRQILGQGPELLVQFQDESVVDDSQLPKDRFSAERLKGVDSTLKIQPAELGDSAMYLCASSLGGWGTPLHFGNGTRLTVT.